This T cell receptor beta chain was captured by sequencing in a study of Graves' ophthalmopathy and Graves' hyperthyroidism. This CDR3 is 18 amino acids long. CDR1 is MNHEY and CDR2 is SVGAGI in the germline V gene. J lost 2 bases, V lost 0 bases, and 11 bases had no gene match. Amplification from RNA transcripts yielded the TCR beta CDR3 regions. RT-PCR with HTBI primers came first, then second-round multiplex PCR. MiXCR, applied by TCRdb to the multiplex PCR reads, yields one record per CDR3 protein. This sample carries 220,000 or so distinct CDR3 sequences, 20% to 25% of them seen once, and the ten largest clones take roughly 45%. PBMCs originated in around 11 ml of fresh peripheral blood. Study-level results: Ophthalmopathy and stable hyperthyroidism were discriminated by a 13-signature model, with about 90% sensitivity and about 82% specificity. The model's ophthalmopathy progression predictions had roughly 69% sensitivity and about 72% specificity. Most thyroid clonotypes expanded beyond 0.001 frequency were also found in blood.

This clonotype was counted at least ten times. Its antigen is unidentified. The J gene is TRBJ2-7, the V gene TRBV6-5; 9 bases fit TRBD1. Input material: peripheral blood. This sequence originates from a woman aged 50 to 65 with Graves' ophthalmopathy. CDR3 sequence reads: CASSYSIHGQGWTYEQYF. CDR3 sequence (DNA): TGTGCCAGCAGTTACTCGATACATGGACAGGGGTGGACCTACGAGCAGTACTTC.